One and the same sample provided the 3 T cell receptor beta chains below, sequenced in a study of blood T cells in healthy people across ages. With a J-beta primer mix and a sample-barcoded 5' primer, a second PCR ran about 6 to 11 cycles. TCRdb reanalysed the 5' RACE reads using MiXCR and keeps one entry per CDR3 protein. The sample holds roughly 2 million distinct CDR3 sequences, roughly 50% seen once. Sequencing was done on a sample of blood. These receptors all stem from a woman between 40 and 55 years old in good health.

For this clonotype: Here the CDR3 omits its conserved ending phenylalanine or tryptophan, so a read error is the likely source. The chain combines TRBV10-3 with TRBJ2-1; 11 positions agree with TRBD2. The CDR3 is 16 amino acids. CDR1 is ENHRY and CDR2 is SYGVKD in the germline V gene. V was clipped by 5 bases and J by 6 bases; unmatched bases: 9. The CDR3 loop reads CAISKIAGGLVNEQFY. CDR3 sequence (DNA): TGTGCCATCAGTAAAATAGCGGGGGGGCTTGTCAATGAGCAGTTCTAC.

This chain's CDR3 is CASSRRGLYEQYF. The CDR3 DNA follows: TGTGCCAGCAGTCGGCGGGGACTCTACGAGCAGTACTTC. The V gene is TRBV28, the J gene TRBJ2-7, with a tentative D call TRBD2 (6 bases). V dropped 5 bases and J dropped 3 bases, with 11 bases sitting between them. Germline V lookup: CDR1 MDHEN, CDR2 SYDVKM. The CDR3 sequence is 13 residues long.

The chain recombines TRBV28 with TRBJ2-5, with D possibly TRBD2 on 7 matching bases. From germline, CDR1 is MDHEN and CDR2 SYDVKM. CDR3 length equals 15 residues. V was trimmed by 6 bases and J by 0 bases, leaving 14 bases between them. The CDR3 is CASSSLGGHQETQYF. The CDR3 bases are TGTGCCAGCAGCTCTCTCGGGGGGCACCAAGAGACCCAGTACTTC. The full variable domain, with the rest looked up from reference TRBV28 and TRBJ2-5, is DVKVTQSSRYLVKRTGEKVFLECVQDMDHENMFWYRQDPGLGLRLIYFSYDVKMKEKGDIPEGYSVSREKKERFSLILESASTNQTSMYLCASSSLGGHQETQYFGPGTRLLVL.